These 15 T cell receptor beta chains originate from one sample sequenced in a study of cytomegalovirus exposure and HLA in healthy donors. The PCR made use of 60 Vbeta and 13 Jbeta primers. Method: immunoSEQ multiplex PCR; TCRdb's copy keeps in-frame clones and lacks some. This sample yields about 130,000 clones, of which roughly three quarters are seen a single time; around 1.8% belongs to the top ten. The material sequenced was PBMCs. These receptors originate from a woman aged 40 to 55 in good health and CMV-seronegative.

This clone was detected a few times. This chain joins TRBV27 and TRBJ2-7, with D possibly TRBD1 on 5 matching bases. Germline V gives CDR1 MNHEY, CDR2 SMNVEV (reference sequence). V was clipped by 4 bases and J by 3 bases, with 13 bases between them. This CDR3 contains 14 residues. The CDR3 region has the DNA TGTGCCAGCAGTTCGTCCTGGGGCAGCTACGAGCAGTACTTC. This translates into CASSSSWGSYEQYF.

This sequence joins TRBV10-3 and TRBJ2-5; D not resolved. Per the germline V gene, CDR1 is ENHRY and CDR2 is SYGVKD. This CDR3 spans 13 amino acids. V was shortened by 1 base and J by 4 bases, with 7 bases between the two germline ends. CDR3 sequence: CAISELSGETQYF. The CDR3 DNA follows: TGTGCCATCAGTGAGTTGAGTGGAGAGACCCAGTACTTC.

This sequence joins TRBV19 and TRBJ2-6, with a tentative D call TRBD1 (5 bases). The CDR3 has 17 residues. Trimming cost V 0 bases and J 0 bases, with 9 bases left between them. Germline V gene sequence: CDR1 LNHDA, CDR2 SQIVND (reference sequence). CDR3 in amino acids: CASSIDRARSGANVLTF. CDR3 sequence (DNA): TGTGCCAGTAGTATAGACAGGGCCCGCTCTGGGGCCAACGTCCTGACTTTC.

The chain has TRBV6-5 and TRBJ2-4; D might be TRBD2 (6 bases). V lost 7 bases and J lost 0, with 10 bases in between. The CDR3 is 14 amino acids. From germline, CDR1 is MNHEY and CDR2 SVGAGI. CDR3 region: CASTSDLAKNIQYF. CDR3 nucleotide sequence: TGTGCCAGCACTAGCGACCTAGCCAAAAACATTCAGTACTTC.

To note about this clone: An end of the junction does not agree with germline; a read error may underlie this. The CDR3 sequence is CASTGVTKNSQYF. CDR3 DNA: TGTGCCAGCACGGGGGTCACCAAAAACAGTCAGTACTTC. The chain couples TRBV6-1 to TRBJ2-4; tentatively, D is TRBD2 (6 bases). Germline lookup yields CDR1 MNHNS and CDR2 SASEGT. The length of the CDR3 is 13 residues.

The V and J genes are TRBV2 and TRBJ2-5; 7 bases are shared with TRBD1. The closer fit of TRBJ2-7 to the DNA end suggests the J call may be wrong. The germline V gene encodes CDR1 SNHLY and CDR2 FYNNEI. The CDR3 is 15 residues long. CDR3 sequence (DNA): TGTGCCAGCTTACCTCAGGACAGGAGCTCCTACGAGCAGTACTTC. Translating gives CASLPQDRSSYEQYF.

The J gene is TRBJ2-5, the V gene TRBV7-6; D is ambiguous. CDR3 length: 15 amino acids. With 4 bases removed from V and 0 bases from J, the gap between germline ends came to 12 bases. Germline lookup yields CDR1 SGHVS and CDR2 FNYEAQ. The CDR3 protein is CASSSLYRDQETQYF. The CDR3 DNA is TGTGCCAGCAGCTCCCTATATCGGGACCAAGAGACCCAGTACTTC.

This chain joins TRBV27 and TRBJ2-5; D is ambiguous. Per germline, CDR1 MNHEY and CDR2 SMNVEV (reference sequence). The V gene lost 7 bases and the J gene lost 2 bases, with 8 bases spanning the gap. The CDR3 runs 12 residues. CDR3 sequence reads: CASISAQETQYF. CDR3 DNA sequence: TGTGCCAGCATCTCAGCGCAAGAGACCCAGTACTTC.

This clone was detected once. The V gene is TRBV11-2, the J gene TRBJ2-7; a weak D match, TRBD1 (5 bases). This CDR3 contains 12 residues. The germline V gene encodes CDR1 SGHAT and CDR2 FQNNGV. V lost 5 bases and J 9 bases, leaving 14 bases between the germline ends. CDR3 DNA: TGTGCCAGCAGCATAACAGGATCTCGGCAGTACTTC. As protein: CASSITGSRQYF.

The V call is TRBV7-9, the J call TRBJ2-7; 8 nucleotides agree with TRBD1. Per the germline V gene, CDR1 is SEHNR and CDR2 is FQNEAQ (reference sequence). This CDR3 spans 14 amino acids. V gave up 1 base and J gave up 5 bases; unmatched junction bases: 4. DNA for the CDR3: TGTGCCAGCAGCTTAGGGACAGGGATTAACGAGCAGTACTTC. This translates into CASSLGTGINEQYF. Supplemented by reference TRBV7-9 and TRBJ2-7, the full variable domain reads DTGVSQNPRHKITKRGQNVTFRCDPISEHNRLYWYRQTLGQGPEFLTYFQNEAQLEKSRLLSDRFSAERPKGSFSTLEIQRTEQGDSAMYLCASSLGTGINEQYFGPGTRLTVT.

The chain recombines TRBV6-4 with TRBJ2-3, with 7 bases that match TRBD2. V gave up 2 bases and J gave up 1 base; unmatched junction bases: 6. Germline-derived CDR1 and CDR2 are MRHNA and SNTAGT. There are 16 residues in the CDR3. This CDR3 reads CASSDGEGKGTDTQYF. In DNA, the CDR3 is TGTGCCAGCAGTGACGGGGAGGGAAAGGGCACAGATACGCAGTATTTT.

This clone has just a few counts. The chain is built from TRBV28 and TRBJ1-2; D is uncertain. The CDR3 contains 14 residues. The V gene's germline CDR1 is MDHEN and CDR2 SYDVKM. Deletions cut 2 bases from V and 6 bases from J, with 13 bases between. The CDR3 nucleotides read TGTGCCAGCAGTTTAATAATGGGAGGGAATGGCTACACCTTC. Its protein product is CASSLIMGGNGYTF.

Notes on this clone: Relative to the germline gene, one junction end is altered; a read error may explain this. The V gene is TRBV5-1, the J gene TRBJ2-7; TRBD2 agrees at 7 bases. CDR3 length: 14 residues. Per germline, CDR1 SGHRS and CDR2 YFSETQ. CDR3 amino acids: CASSPAGWSDEQHF. The DNA for the CDR3 is TGCGCCAGCAGCCCAGCGGGATGGTCGGACGAGCAGCACTTC. Filled out from reference TRBV5-1 and TRBJ2-7, the complete variable domain reads KAGVTQTPRYLIKTRGQQVTLSCSPISGHRSVSWYQQTPGQGLQFLFEYFSETQRNKGNFPGRFSGRQFSNSRSEMNVSTLELGDSALYLCASSPAGWSDEQHFGPGTRLTVT.

CDR3 residues: CASSSTASGSYEQYF. The CDR3 DNA reads TGTGCCAGCAGTTCTACTGCTAGCGGGAGTTACGAGCAGTACTTC. The gene calls are TRBV27 and TRBJ2-7, with 10 bases matching TRBD2. J gave up 4 bases and V 4 bases, and 7 bases lay outside the gene matches. Looked up from germline, CDR1 is MNHEY and CDR2 is SMNVEV (reference sequence). This CDR3 has 15 amino acids.

On this clone: This sample includes further DNA sequences coding for the same CDR3. This rearrangement joins TRBV28 to TRBJ2-7, with D unresolved. Trimming took 2 bases from V and 5 from J, leaving 4 bases between them. This CDR3 is 11 amino acids long. Germline lookup yields CDR1 MDHEN and CDR2 SYDVKM. This CDR3 reads CASSLRDEQYF. The CDR3 bases are TGTGCCAGCAGTTTAAGAGACGAGCAGTACTTC.